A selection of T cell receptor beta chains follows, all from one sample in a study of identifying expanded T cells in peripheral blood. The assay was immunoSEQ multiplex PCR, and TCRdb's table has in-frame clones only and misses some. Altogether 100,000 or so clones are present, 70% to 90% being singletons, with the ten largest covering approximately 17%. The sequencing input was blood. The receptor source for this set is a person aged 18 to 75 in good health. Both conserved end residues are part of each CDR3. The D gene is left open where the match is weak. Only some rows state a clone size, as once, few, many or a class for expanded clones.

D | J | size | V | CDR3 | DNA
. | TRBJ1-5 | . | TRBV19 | CASSPEDYSNQPQHF | TGTGCCAGTAGCCCTGAGGACTATAGCAATCAGCCCCAGCATTTT
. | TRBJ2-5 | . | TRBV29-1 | CSVVVGQETQYF | TGCAGCGTTGTGGTGGGGCAAGAGACCCAGTACTTC
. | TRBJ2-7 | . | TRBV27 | CASSYGGEQYF | TGTGCCAGCAGTTACGGGGGCGAGCAGTACTTC
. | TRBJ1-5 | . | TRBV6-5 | CASSPVGGSQPQHF | TGTGCCAGCTCCCCAGTGGGGGGAAGTCAGCCCCAGCATTTT
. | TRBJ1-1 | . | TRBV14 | CASSQEENTEAFF | TGTGCCAGCAGCCAGGAGGAAAACACTGAAGCTTTCTTT
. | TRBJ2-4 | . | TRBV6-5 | CASGRLAKNIQYF | TGTGCCAGCGGGAGGTTAGCCAAAAACATTCAGTACTTC
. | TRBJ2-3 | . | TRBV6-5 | CASKRLGTDTQYF | TGTGCCAGCAAGCGGCTCGGCACAGATACGCAGTATTTT
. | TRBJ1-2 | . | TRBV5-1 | CASSLGLLYGYTF | TGCGCCAGCAGCCTAGGACTGCTCTATGGCTACACCTTC
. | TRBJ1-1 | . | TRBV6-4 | CASSVRRGDTEAFF | TGTGCCAGCAGTGTCCGGCGGGGTGACACTGAAGCTTTCTTT
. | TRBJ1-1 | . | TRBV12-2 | CASRLSGPKGGAFF | TGTGCAAGTCGCTTATCCGGACCGAAGGGTGGAGCTTTCTTT
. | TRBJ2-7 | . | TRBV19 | CASTDGVDYEQYF | TGTGCCAGTACCGACGGAGTAGACTACGAGCAGTACTTC
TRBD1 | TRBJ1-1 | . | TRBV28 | CTSSLAAGQGARAEAFF | TGTACCAGCAGTTTGGCCGCCGGACAGGGGGCTCGGGCTGAAGCTTTCTTT
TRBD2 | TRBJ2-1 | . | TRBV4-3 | CASSQDIGGGYNEQFF | TGCGCCAGCAGCCAAGATATCGGCGGGGGATACAATGAGCAGTTCTTC
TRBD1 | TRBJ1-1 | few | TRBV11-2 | CASKGQGVEAFF | TGTGCCAGCAAGGGGCAGGGGGTTGAAGCTTTCTTT
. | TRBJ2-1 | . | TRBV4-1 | CASSLRRDRDNEQFF | TGCGCCAGCAGCCTCAGGAGGGACCGAGACAATGAGCAGTTCTTC
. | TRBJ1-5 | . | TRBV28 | CASSWMASNQPQHF | TGTGCCAGCAGCTGGATGGCGAGCAATCAGCCCCAGCATTTT
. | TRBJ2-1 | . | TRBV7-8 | CASSPASTGVGQVRYNEQFF | TGTGCCAGCAGCCCGGCTAGTACAGGAGTTGGCCAGGTACGATACAATGAGCAGTTCTTC
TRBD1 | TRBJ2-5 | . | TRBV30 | CAWSPQGAKTQYF | TGTGCCTGGAGTCCACAGGGGGCGAAGACCCAGTACTTC
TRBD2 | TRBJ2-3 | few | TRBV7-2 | CASSFAGGRTDTQYF | TGTGCCAGCAGCTTCGCGGGGGGGCGCACAGATACGCAGTATTTT
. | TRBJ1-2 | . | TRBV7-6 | CASSEWDGGYGYTF | TGTGCCAGCAGCGAATGGGACGGAGGCTATGGCTACACCTTC
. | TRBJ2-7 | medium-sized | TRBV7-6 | CASSFGGGNYEQYF | TGTGCCAGCAGCTTCGGAGGGGGGAATTACGAGCAGTACTTC
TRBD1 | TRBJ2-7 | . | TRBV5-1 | CASSPRQGPFYEQYF | TGCGCCAGCAGCCCCCGACAGGGGCCCTTCTACGAGCAGTACTTC
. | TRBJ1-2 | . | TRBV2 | CASSPAGGSYGYTF | TGTGCTAGCTCTCCGGCAGGAGGGTCCTATGGCTACACCTTC
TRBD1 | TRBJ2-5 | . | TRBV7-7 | CASSLHRTGMGETQYF | TGTGCCAGCAGCTTACACCGGACAGGGATGGGGGAGACCCAGTACTTC
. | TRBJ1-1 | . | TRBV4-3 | CASSQGGRTTEAFF | TGCGCCAGCAGCCAAGGGGGCCGAACGACTGAAGCTTTCTTT
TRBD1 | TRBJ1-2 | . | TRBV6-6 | CASSYGQGGGYTF | TGTGCCAGCAGTTACGGACAGGGAGGCGGCTACACCTTC
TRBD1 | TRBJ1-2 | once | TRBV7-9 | CASSFTGDGGYTF | TGTGCCAGCAGCTTCACAGGGGATGGAGGCTACACCTTC
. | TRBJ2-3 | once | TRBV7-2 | CASSLGSFTDTQYF | TGTGCCAGCAGCCTGGGTAGCTTCACAGATACGCAGTATTTT
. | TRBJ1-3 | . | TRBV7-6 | CASSSPGVTGNTIYF | TGTGCCAGCAGCTCCCCCGGGGTAACTGGAAACACCATATATTTT
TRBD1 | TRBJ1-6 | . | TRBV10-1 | CASRPTGGASGSYNSPLHF | TGCGCCAGCAGGCCTACAGGGGGGGCCTCAGGCTCCTATAATTCACCCCTCCACTTT
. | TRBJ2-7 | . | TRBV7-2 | CASSPEPGGLYEQYF | TGTGCCAGCAGCCCCGAGCCGGGGGGCCTATACGAGCAGTACTTC
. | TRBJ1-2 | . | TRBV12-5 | CASGSRNYGYTF | TGTGCTAGTGGTTCACGGAACTATGGCTACACCTTC
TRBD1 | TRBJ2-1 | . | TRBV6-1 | CAARAGGNEQFF | TGTGCCGCCCGAGCAGGGGGCAATGAGCAGTTCTTC
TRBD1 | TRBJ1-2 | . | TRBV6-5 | CASSYARQGVSYGYTF | TGTGCCAGCAGTTACGCGAGACAGGGGGTGAGCTATGGCTACACCTTC
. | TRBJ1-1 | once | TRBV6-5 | CASSYSGGPEAFF | TGTGCCAGCAGTTACTCAGGGGGGCCTGAAGCTTTCTTT
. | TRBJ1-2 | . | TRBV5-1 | CASSYLPGRYGYTF | TGCGCCAGCAGCTACCTGCCAGGGCGGTATGGCTACACCTTC
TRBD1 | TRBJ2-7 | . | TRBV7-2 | CASSRDRGEDEQYF | TGTGCCAGCAGCCGGGACAGGGGAGAGGACGAGCAGTACTTC
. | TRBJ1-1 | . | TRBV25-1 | CASNPGGDTEAFF | TGTGCCAGCAACCCGGGTGGGGACACTGAAGCTTTCTTT
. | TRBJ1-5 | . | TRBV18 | CASSPGVNQPQHF | TGTGCCAGCTCACCAGGGGTCAATCAGCCCCAGCATTTT
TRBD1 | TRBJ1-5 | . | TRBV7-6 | CASSLGADRGQPQHF | TGTGCCAGCAGCTTAGGCGCGGACAGGGGTCAGCCCCAGCATTTT
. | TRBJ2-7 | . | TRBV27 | CASSWGREQYF | TGTGCCAGCAGTTGGGGGCGCGAGCAGTACTTC
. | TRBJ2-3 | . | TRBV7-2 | CASSPSRDTQYF | TGTGCCAGCAGCCCCTCACGAGATACGCAGTATTTT
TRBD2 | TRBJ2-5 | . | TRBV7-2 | CASSLGQRGGAETQYF | TGTGCCAGCAGCTTAGGACAGCGGGGGGGCGCAGAGACCCAGTACTTC
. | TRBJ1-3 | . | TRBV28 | CASSLLSRRGLAGNTIYF | TGTGCCAGCAGCCTGCTCAGTCGTAGGGGCTTGGCTGGAAACACCATATATTTT
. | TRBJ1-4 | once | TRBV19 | CASSIGNSGNEKLFF | TGTGCCAGTAGTATAGGTAACAGTGGAAACGAAAAACTGTTTTTT
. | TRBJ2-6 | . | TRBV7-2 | CASSLGRTSGANVLTF | TGTGCCAGCAGCTTAGGACGGACCTCTGGGGCCAACGTCCTGACTTTC
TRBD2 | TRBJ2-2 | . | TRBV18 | CASLAGTVNTGELFF | TGTGCCAGCCTAGCGGGGACAGTGAACACCGGGGAGCTGTTTTTT
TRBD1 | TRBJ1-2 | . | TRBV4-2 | CASSQDVTPGGKRYGYTF | TGTGCCAGCAGCCAAGATGTCACCCCAGGGGGCAAGCGCTATGGCTACACCTTC
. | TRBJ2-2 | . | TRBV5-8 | CASSLDPLPGELFF | TGTGCCAGCAGCTTGGATCCTCTCCCCGGGGAGCTGTTTTTT
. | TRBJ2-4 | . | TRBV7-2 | CASSFLAAKNIQYF | TGTGCCAGCAGCTTTCTGGCCGCCAAAAACATTCAGTACTTC
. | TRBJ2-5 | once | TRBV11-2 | CASSRGTGETQYF | TGTGCCAGCAGCCGCGGAACGGGAGAGACCCAGTACTTC
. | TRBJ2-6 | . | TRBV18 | CASSQRSSGANVLTF | TGTGCCAGCTCCCAGAGGAGCTCTGGGGCCAACGTCCTGACTTTC
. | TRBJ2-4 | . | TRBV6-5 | CATEGHANIQYF | TGTGCCACCGAGGGGCATGCAAACATTCAGTACTTC
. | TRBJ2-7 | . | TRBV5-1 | CASSLGQRDTYEQYF | TGCGCCAGCAGCTTAGGACAGCGTGACACCTACGAGCAGTACTTC